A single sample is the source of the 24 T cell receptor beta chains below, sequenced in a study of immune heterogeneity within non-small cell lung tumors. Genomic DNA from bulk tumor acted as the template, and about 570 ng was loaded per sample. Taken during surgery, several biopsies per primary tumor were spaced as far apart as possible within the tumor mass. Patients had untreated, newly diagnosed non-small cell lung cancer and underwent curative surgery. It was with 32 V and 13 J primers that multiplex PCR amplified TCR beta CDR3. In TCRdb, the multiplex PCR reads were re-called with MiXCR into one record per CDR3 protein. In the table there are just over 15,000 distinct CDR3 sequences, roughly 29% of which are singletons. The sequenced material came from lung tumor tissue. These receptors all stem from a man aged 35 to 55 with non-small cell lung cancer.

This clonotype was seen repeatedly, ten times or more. The CDR3 is CASSRDSPLHF. The CDR3 region has the DNA TGTGCCAGCAGCCGAGATTCACCCCTCCACTTT. V and J are TRBV7-2 and TRBJ1-6; no definite D call. Trimming removed 5 bases from V and 8 bases from J, with 4 bases in between. Looked up from germline, CDR1 is SGHTA and CDR2 is FQGNSA. This CDR3 contains 11 residues.

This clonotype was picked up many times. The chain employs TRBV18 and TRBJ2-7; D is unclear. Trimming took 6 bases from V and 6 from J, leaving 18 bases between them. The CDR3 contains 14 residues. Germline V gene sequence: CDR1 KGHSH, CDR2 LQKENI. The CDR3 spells CASSDLGLQSEQYF. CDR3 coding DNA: TGTGCCAGCTCCGACCTAGGGTTACAGTCCGAGCAGTACTTC.

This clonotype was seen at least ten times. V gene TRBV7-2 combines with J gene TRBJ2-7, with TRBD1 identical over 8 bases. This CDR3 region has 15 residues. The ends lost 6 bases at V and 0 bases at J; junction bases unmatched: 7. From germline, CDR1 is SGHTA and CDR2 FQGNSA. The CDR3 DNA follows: TGTGCCAGCAGTTCCGGACAGGGAACCTCCTACGAGCAGTACTTC. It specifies CASSSGQGTSYEQYF.

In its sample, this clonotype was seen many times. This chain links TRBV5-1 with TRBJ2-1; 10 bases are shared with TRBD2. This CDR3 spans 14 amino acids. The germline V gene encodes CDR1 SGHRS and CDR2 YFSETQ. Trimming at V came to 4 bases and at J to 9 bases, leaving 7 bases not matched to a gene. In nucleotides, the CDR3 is TGCGCCAGCAGCGGTCTAGCGGGAGAGGGTGAGCAGTTCTTC. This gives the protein CASSGLAGEGEQFF.

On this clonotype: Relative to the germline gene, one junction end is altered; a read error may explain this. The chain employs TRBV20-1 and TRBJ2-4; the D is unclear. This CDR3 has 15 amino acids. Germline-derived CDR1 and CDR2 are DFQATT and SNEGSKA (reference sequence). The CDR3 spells CCASGGLASKNIQYF. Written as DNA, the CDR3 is TGCTGTGCTAGTGGCGGCCTCGCCAGCAAAAACATTCAGTACTTC.

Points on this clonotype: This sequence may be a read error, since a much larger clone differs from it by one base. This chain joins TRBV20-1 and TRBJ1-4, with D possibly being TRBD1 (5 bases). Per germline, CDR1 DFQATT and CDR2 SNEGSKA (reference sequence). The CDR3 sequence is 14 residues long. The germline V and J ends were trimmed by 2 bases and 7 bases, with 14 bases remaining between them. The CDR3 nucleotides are TGCAGTGCTAGAAGGGACGCCAGCCGTGAAAAACTGTTTTTT. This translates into CSARRDASREKLFF.

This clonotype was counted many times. The CDR3 loop reads CASSPGTGFYTQYF. The CDR3 nucleotides are TGCGCCAGCAGCCCCGGGACAGGGTTCTATACGCAGTATTTT. V usage is TRBV5-1 and J usage is TRBJ2-3; the match to TRBD1 covers 9 bases. This CDR3 is 14 amino acids long. CDR1 SGHRS and CDR2 YFSETQ come from the germline V gene. The junction had 7 bases not matched to a gene; V was cut back by 4 bases and J by 7 bases.

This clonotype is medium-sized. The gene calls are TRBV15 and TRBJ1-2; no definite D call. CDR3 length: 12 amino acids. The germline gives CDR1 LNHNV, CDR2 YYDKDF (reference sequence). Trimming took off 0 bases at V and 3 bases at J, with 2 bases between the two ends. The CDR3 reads CATSRDHYGYTF. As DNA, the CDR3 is TGTGCCACCAGCAGAGATCACTATGGCTACACCTTC.

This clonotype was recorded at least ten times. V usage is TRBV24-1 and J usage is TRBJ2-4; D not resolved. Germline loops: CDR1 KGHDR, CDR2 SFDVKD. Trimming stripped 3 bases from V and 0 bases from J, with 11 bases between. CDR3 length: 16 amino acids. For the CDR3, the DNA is TGTGCCACCAGTGATCCAACCAAGGGAGCCAAAAACATTCAGTACTTC. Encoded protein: CATSDPTKGAKNIQYF.

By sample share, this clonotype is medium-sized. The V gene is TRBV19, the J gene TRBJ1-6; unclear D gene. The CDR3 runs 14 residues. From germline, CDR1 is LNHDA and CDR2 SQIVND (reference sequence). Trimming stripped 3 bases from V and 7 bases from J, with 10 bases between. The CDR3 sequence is CASSMDSRNSPLHF. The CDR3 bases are TGTGCCAGTAGTATGGATTCACGGAATTCACCCCTCCACTTT. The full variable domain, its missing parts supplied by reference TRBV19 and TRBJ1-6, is DGGITQSPKYLFRKEGQNVTLSCEQNLNHDAMYWYRQDPGQGLRLIYYSQIVNDFQKGDIAEGYSVSREKKESFPLTVTSAQKNPTAFYLCASSMDSRNSPLHFGNGTRLTVT.

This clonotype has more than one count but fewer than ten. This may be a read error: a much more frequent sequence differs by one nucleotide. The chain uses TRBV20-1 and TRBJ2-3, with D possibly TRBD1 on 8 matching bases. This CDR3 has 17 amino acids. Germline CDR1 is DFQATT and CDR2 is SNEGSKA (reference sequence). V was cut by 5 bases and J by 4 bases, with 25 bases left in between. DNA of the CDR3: TGCAGTGCTCTGGACAGGGAGTGGACTAGTGGCCCAGATACGCAGTATTTT. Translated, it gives CSALDREWTSGPDTQYF.

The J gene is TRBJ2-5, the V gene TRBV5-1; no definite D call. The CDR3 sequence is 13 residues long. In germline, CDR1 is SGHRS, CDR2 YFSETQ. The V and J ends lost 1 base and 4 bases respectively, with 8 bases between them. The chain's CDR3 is CASSLSPPETQYF. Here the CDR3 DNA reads TGCGCCAGCAGCTTGTCCCCCCCAGAGACCCAGTACTTC.

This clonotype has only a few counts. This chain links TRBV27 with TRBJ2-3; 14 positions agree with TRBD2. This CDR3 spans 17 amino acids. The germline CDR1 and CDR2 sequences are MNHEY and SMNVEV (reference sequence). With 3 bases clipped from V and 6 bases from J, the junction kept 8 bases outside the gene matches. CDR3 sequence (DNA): TGTGCCAGCAGTTTCTTCGGACTAGCGGGAGGTTCGGATACGCAGTATTTT. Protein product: CASSFFGLAGGSDTQYF.

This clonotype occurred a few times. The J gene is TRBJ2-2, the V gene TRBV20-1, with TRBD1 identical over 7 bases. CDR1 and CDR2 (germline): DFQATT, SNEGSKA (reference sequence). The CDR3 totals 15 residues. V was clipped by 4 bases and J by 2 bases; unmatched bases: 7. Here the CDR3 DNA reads TGCAGTGCTACACCTGGGACAGCTAACACCGGGGAGCTGTTTTTT. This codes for CSATPGTANTGELFF.

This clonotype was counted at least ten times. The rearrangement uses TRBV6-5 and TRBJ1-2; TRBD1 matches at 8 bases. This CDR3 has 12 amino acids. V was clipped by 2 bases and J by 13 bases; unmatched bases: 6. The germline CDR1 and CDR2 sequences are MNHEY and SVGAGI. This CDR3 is CASSYLSGGTTF. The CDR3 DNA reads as TGTGCCAGCAGTTACCTTTCAGGGGGCACCACCTTC.

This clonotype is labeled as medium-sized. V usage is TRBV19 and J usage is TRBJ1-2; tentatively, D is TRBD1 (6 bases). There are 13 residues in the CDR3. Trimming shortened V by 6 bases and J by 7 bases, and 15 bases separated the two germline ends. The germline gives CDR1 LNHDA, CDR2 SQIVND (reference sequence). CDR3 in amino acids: CASRSTGTSGYTF. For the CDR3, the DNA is TGTGCCAGTAGATCTACAGGGACTAGTGGCTACACCTTC. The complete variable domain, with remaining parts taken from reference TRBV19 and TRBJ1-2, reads DGGITQSPKYLFRKEGQNVTLSCEQNLNHDAMYWYRQDPGQGLRLIYYSQIVNDFQKGDIAEGYSVSREKKESFPLTVTSAQKNPTAFYLCASRSTGTSGYTFGSGTRLTVV.

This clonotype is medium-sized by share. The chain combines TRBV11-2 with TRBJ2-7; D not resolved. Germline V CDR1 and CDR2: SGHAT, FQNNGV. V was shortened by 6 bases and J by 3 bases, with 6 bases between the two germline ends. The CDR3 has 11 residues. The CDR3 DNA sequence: TGTGCCAGCAGTATTAGCTACGAGCAGTACTTC. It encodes CASSISYEQYF.

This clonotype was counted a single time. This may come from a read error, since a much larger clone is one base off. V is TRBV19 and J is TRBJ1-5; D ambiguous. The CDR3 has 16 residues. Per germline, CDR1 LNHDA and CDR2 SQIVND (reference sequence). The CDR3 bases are TGTGCCAGTACCGATCCCAGTTATTATAGCAATCTGCCCCAGCATTTT. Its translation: CASTDPSYYSNLPQHF.

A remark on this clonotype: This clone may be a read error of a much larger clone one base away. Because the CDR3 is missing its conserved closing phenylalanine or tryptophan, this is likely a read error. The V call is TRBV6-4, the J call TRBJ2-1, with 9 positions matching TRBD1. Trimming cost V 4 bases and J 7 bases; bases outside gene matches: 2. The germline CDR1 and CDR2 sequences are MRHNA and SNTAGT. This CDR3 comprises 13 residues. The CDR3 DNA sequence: TGTGCCAGCAGTGTGGACAGGGGTAATGAGCAGTTCTCC. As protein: CASSVDRGNEQFS.

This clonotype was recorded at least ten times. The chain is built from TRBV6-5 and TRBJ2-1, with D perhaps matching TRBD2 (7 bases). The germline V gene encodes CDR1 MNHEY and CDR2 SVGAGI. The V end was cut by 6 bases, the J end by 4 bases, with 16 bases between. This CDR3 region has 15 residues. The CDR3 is CASRRGASGYNEQFF. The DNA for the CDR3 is TGTGCCAGCAGAAGGGGGGCTAGCGGTTACAATGAGCAGTTCTTC.

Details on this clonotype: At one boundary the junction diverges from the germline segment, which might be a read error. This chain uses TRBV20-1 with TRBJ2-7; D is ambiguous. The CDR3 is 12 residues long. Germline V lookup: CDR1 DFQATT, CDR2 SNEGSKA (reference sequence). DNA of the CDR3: TGCAGTGCTTCGCGAACTATCCACGAGCGGTACTTC. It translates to CSASRTIHERYF.

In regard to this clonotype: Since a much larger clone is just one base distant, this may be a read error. The CDR3 spells CASSLTGSLNSYTF. The CDR3 nucleotides are TGTGCCAGCAGTTTGACAGGTTCTTTGAATAGCTACACCTTC. V and J are TRBV28 and TRBJ1-2; perhaps TRBD1 as D (6 bases). Trimming pared 3 bases from V and 9 bases from J, leaving 17 bases between. This CDR3 is 14 amino acids long. Germline V CDR1 and CDR2: MDHEN, SYDVKM.

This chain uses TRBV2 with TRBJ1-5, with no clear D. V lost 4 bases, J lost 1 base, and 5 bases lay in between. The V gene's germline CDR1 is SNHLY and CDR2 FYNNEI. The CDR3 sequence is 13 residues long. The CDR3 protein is CASSGTSNQPQHF. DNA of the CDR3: TGTGCCAGCAGTGGAACAAGCAATCAGCCCCAGCATTTT.

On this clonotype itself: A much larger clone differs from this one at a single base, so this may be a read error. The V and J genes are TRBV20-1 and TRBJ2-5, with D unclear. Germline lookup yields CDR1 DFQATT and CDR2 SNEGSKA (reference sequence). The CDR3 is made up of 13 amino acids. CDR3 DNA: TGCAGTGCCCCCGACTGGAACCAAGAGACCCCGTACTTC. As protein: CSAPDWNQETPYF.